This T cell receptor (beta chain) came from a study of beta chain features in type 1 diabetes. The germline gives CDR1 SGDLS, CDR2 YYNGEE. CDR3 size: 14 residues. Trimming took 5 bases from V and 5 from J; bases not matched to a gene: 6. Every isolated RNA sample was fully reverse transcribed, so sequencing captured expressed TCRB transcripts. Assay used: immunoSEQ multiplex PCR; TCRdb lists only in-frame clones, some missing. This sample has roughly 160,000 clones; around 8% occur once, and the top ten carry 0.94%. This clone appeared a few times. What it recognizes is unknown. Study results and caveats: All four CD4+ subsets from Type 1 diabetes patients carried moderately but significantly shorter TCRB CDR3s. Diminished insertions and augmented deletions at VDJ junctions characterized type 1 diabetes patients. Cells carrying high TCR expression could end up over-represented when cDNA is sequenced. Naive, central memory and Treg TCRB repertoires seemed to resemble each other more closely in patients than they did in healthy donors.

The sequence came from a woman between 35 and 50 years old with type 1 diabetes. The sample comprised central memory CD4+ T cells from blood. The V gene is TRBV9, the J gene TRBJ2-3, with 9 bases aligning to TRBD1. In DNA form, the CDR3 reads TGTGCCAGCAGTTACAGGGGGCGTGAAGATACGCAGTATTTT. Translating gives CASSYRGREDTQYF.